A single sample is the source of the 17 T cell receptor beta chains below, sequenced in a study of human T cells and chemical hapten exposure. TCRdb ran MiXCR on the RACE reads and lists one entry per CDR3 protein. The sample lists 340,000 or so distinct CDR3 sequences, 5.5% to 8% occurring once. The sample's time point: patch test 1, 2 weeks after DPC sensitization. Sample treatment: therapeutic diphenylcyclopropenone sensitization with weekly scalp DPC. The sequences come from whole blood, collected in connection with sensitization to the hapten diphenylcyclopropenone (DPC). All receptors come from a woman aged 18-30 years with alopecia areata. Some clones in this sample may be carry-over from other donors' samples.

V gene TRBV5-1 combines with J gene TRBJ2-3, with D hard to call. The CDR3 runs 15 residues. The germline V gene has CDR1 SGHRS and CDR2 YFSETQ. Trimming removed 5 bases from V and 0 bases from J, with 13 bases in between. This chain's CDR3 is CASSFAQPSTDTQYF. The CDR3 DNA sequence: TGCGCCAGCAGTTTCGCCCAGCCTAGCACAGATACGCAGTATTTT.

This clonotype was seen at least ten times. This chain links TRBV14 with TRBJ2-1, with unresolved D. Deletions cut 2 bases from V and 6 bases from J, with 11 bases between. CDR1 SGHDN and CDR2 FVKESK come from the germline V gene. CDR3 size: 14 residues. The chain's CDR3 is CASSQWAVPNEQFF. The CDR3 nucleotides read TGTGCCAGCAGCCAATGGGCAGTACCCAATGAGCAGTTCTTC.

This clonotype was detected many times. The chain links TRBV7-9 to TRBJ1-2; 8 bases line up with TRBD1. The CDR3 totals 13 residues. Germline V lookup: CDR1 SEHNR, CDR2 FQNEAQ (reference sequence). V was pared by 5 bases and J by 8 bases, with 7 bases of the junction left unmatched. In DNA form, the CDR3 reads TGTGCCAGCAGCCATCAGGGGGCGCGCGGCTACACCTTC. Amino acid sequence: CASSHQGARGYTF.

The chain has TRBV27 and TRBJ2-4, with 12 positions matching TRBD1. V trimming: 3 bases; J trimming: 5 bases; junction bases outside the gene matches: 11. Germline-derived CDR1 and CDR2 are MNHEY and SMNVEV (reference sequence). This CDR3 has 18 residues. The CDR3 protein is CASSFLHEGTGGQNIQYF. CDR3 sequence (DNA): TGTGCCAGCAGTTTCCTTCACGAAGGGACAGGGGGCCAAAACATTCAGTACTTC.

In regard to this clonotype: A read error may account for a junction end that differs from germline. The rearrangement uses TRBV6-5 and TRBJ2-7; D assignment may be TRBD1 or TRBD2 (5 bases each). This CDR3 comprises 13 residues. Germline V gene lookup returns CDR1 MNHEY and CDR2 SVGAGI. CDR3 in amino acids: CASSYSRGYELYF. The DNA for the CDR3 is TGTGCCAGCAGTTACTCCCGGGGCTACGAGCTGTACTTC.

This clonotype was detected a few times. The V call is TRBV13, the J call TRBJ2-2; D is unresolved. The CDR3 totals 13 residues. Per germline, CDR1 PRHDT and CDR2 FYEKMQ (reference sequence). The V end was cut by 4 bases, the J end by 6 bases, with 9 bases between. For the CDR3, the DNA is TGTGCCAGCAGCTCTGGACGCTCCGGGGAGCTGTTTTTT. This sequence encodes CASSSGRSGELFF. Drawing the rest from reference TRBV13 and TRBJ2-2, the complete variable domain is AAGVIQSPRHLIKEKRETATLKCYPIPRHDTVYWYQQGPGQDPQFLISFYEKMQSDKGSIPDRFSAQQFSDYHSELNMSSLELGDSALYFCASSSGRSGELFFGEGSRLTVL.

This clonotype has ten or more counts. The chain uses TRBV20-1 and TRBJ2-7, with D perhaps TRBD1 (5 bases). CDR3 length equals 14 residues. Looked up from germline, CDR1 is DFQATT and CDR2 is SNEGSKA (reference sequence). Trimming took off 4 bases at V and 5 bases at J, with 18 bases between the two ends. The CDR3 bases are TGCAGTGCTATTCGGGTGACAGTGGCTAACGAGCAGTACTTC. Translation: CSAIRVTVANEQYF.

The chain couples TRBV9 to TRBJ2-5, with D possibly TRBD2 on 5 matching bases. Germline V gene data show CDR1 as SGDLS and CDR2 as YYNGEE. The CDR3 has 13 amino acids. The germline V and J ends were trimmed by 0 bases and 2 bases, with 5 bases remaining between them. The CDR3, as DNA: TGTGCCAGCAGCGTAGCGGGGCAAGAGACCCAGTACTTC. It specifies CASSVAGQETQYF.

V gene TRBV25-1 combines with J gene TRBJ2-7, with D hard to call. The CDR3 spans 13 residues. The germline gives CDR1 MGHDK, CDR2 SYGVNS. Trimming took 3 bases from V and 2 from J, leaving 8 bases between them. CDR3 nucleotide sequence: TGTGCCAGCAGTGAGGATGTAACCTACGAGCAGTACTTC. This gives the protein CASSEDVTYEQYF.

This chain links TRBV7-2 with TRBJ1-1; 8 bases match TRBD1. There are 15 residues in the CDR3. V trimming: 5 bases; J trimming: 2 bases; junction bases outside the gene matches: 7. The germline V gene has CDR1 SGHTA and CDR2 FQGNSA. CDR3 nucleotide sequence: TGTGCCAGCAGCAACACGGGACAGGCCAACACTGAAGCTTTCTTT. Encoded protein: CASSNTGQANTEAFF.

This clonotype appeared many times. Germline is not matched at one junction end, which may reflect a read error. The V call is TRBV11-2, the J call TRBJ1-2; D gene unclear. The CDR3 is 11 amino acids. The germline V gene encodes CDR1 SGHAT and CDR2 FQNNGV. The CDR3 region has the DNA TGTGCCAGCAGCTTAGTCGGCCTCCTAACATTC. Protein product: CASSLVGLLTF.

As for this clonotype: A clone one base away is much larger, so this may be a read error. The V and J genes are TRBV7-8 and TRBJ2-3, with 14 nucleotides matching TRBD2. The CDR3 spans 18 residues. CDR1 is SGHVS, CDR2 FQNEAQ, per germline. In nucleotides, the CDR3 is TGTGCCAGCAGCTTAGTCCAGACTAGCGGGGGGGCCACAGAAACGCAGTATTTT. Translation gives CASSLVQTSGGATETQYF.

This clonotype has more than one count but fewer than ten. The chain is built from TRBV20-1 and TRBJ1-3, with unresolved D. With 0 bases removed from V and 1 base from J, the gap between germline ends came to 10 bases. Germline V CDR1 and CDR2: DFQATT, SNEGSKA (reference sequence). The CDR3 loop spans 15 amino acids. As DNA, the CDR3 is TGCAGTGCTAGAGATGGCAGCCGATCTGGAAACACCATATATTTT. Protein product: CSARDGSRSGNTIYF.

This clonotype was found many times. This rearrangement joins TRBV6-5 to TRBJ2-1; tentative D call: TRBD2 (5 bases). This CDR3 is built from 16 residues. The germline CDR1 and CDR2 sequences are MNHEY and SVGAGI. V dropped 2 bases and J dropped 4 bases, with 15 bases sitting between them. The DNA of the CDR3 is TGTGCCAGCAGTTACCCACAGCCAGAGGGTTACAATGAGCAGTTCTTC. It yields the protein CASSYPQPEGYNEQFF.

The rearrangement uses TRBV7-8 and TRBJ2-5; D is ambiguous. Germline assignment: CDR1 SGHVS and CDR2 FQNEAQ. V was clipped by 1 base and J by 7 bases, with 13 bases between them. This CDR3 is built from 14 residues. DNA of the CDR3: TGTGCCAGCAGCTTAGGGTCTGAACTCCTGACCCAGTACTTC. Translation gives CASSLGSELLTQYF.

This clonotype was detected ten times or more. The chain employs TRBV6-5 and TRBJ2-3; TRBD1 might be the D (6 bases). V lost 5 bases, J lost 3 bases, and 12 bases lay in between. The CDR3 covers 14 residues. CDR1 and CDR2 from the germline V gene are MNHEY and SVGAGI. This CDR3 is CASSRDMGTDTQYF. The CDR3 DNA is TGTGCCAGCAGTCGGGACATGGGGACAGATACGCAGTATTTT.

This clonotype was counted at least ten times. The V call is TRBV6-6, the J call TRBJ1-2; 9 nucleotides align to TRBD1. Germline-derived CDR1 and CDR2 are MNHNY and SVGAGI (reference sequence). CDR3 length equals 14 residues. After removal of 2 bases from V and 7 bases from J, the junction contained 5 bases not matched to a gene. CDR3 in DNA: TGTGCCAGCAGTTACGGACAGGGGCCCTTTGGCTACACCTTC. Protein: CASSYGQGPFGYTF.